This passage covers 32 T cell receptor beta chains from one sample sequenced in a study of T cells in localized non-small cell lung cancer. Measured with immunoSEQ multiplex PCR; TCRdb has only the in-frame clones, and not every one. The sample carries over 40,000 clones, roughly 83% recorded once. The sample here was peripheral blood mononuclear cells, taken before any cancer treatment. The receptors stem from a man aged 35 to 69 with stage III lung adenocarcinoma.

This clone was counted ten times or more. V and J are TRBV7-9 and TRBJ1-2; the D is unclear. V was shortened by 4 bases and J by 5 bases, with 11 bases between the two germline ends. The CDR3 is 13 amino acids. Germline values: CDR1 SEHNR, CDR2 FQNEAQ (reference sequence). CDR3 loop: CASSSPTGYGYTF. CDR3 in DNA: TGTGCCAGCAGCTCCCCGACGGGGTATGGCTACACCTTC.

This clone has only a few counts. This sequence joins TRBV5-1 and TRBJ2-3; 12 bases are shared with TRBD2. V was pared by 4 bases and J by 5 bases, with 8 bases of the junction left unmatched. Germline CDR1 SGHRS, CDR2 YFSETQ. This CDR3 region has 16 residues. The CDR3 loop reads CASSALAGGPGDTQYF. The CDR3 DNA follows: TGCGCCAGCAGCGCGCTAGCGGGAGGGCCGGGAGATACGCAGTATTTT.

The rearrangement links TRBV14 to TRBJ2-2; D remains unclear. The ends were cut back, 3 bases at V and 3 bases at J, with 14 bases in the middle. Germline V gene data show CDR1 as SGHDN and CDR2 as FVKESK. This CDR3 has 16 residues. The CDR3 spells CASSQGITPHTGELFF. Here the CDR3 DNA reads TGTGCCAGCAGCCAGGGTATTACCCCCCACACCGGGGAGCTGTTTTTT.

The chain employs TRBV29-1 and TRBJ1-1; 10 nucleotides agree with TRBD1. Looked up from germline, CDR1 is SQVTM and CDR2 is ANQGSEA. This CDR3 is 13 amino acids long. Germline trimming cut 4 bases from V and 7 bases from J; bases unmatched to any gene: 6. The CDR3 sequence is CSVARTGGDEAFF. The CDR3 coding sequence is TGCAGCGTTGCACGGACAGGGGGAGATGAAGCTTTCTTT.

This chain links TRBV30 with TRBJ1-2, with TRBD1 as a possible D gene (6 bases). The ends were cut back, 2 bases at V and 9 bases at J, with 10 bases in the middle. The CDR3 is 11 amino acids. Germline V gene sequence: CDR1 GTSNPN, CDR2 SVGIG (reference sequence). CDR3 coding DNA: TGTGCCTGGAGTTTTGGACAGAGCTACACCTTC. Its protein product is CAWSFGQSYTF. Full variable domain (missing parts from reference TRBV30 and TRBJ1-2): SQTIHQWPATLVQPVGSPLSLECTVEGTSNPNLYWYRQAAGRGLQLLFYSVGIGQISSEVPQNLSASRPQDRQFILSSKKLLLSDSGFYLCAWSFGQSYTFGSGTRLTVV.

The V gene is TRBV6-5, the J gene TRBJ1-4; D call uncertain. The CDR3 length is 14 residues. Trimming took off 2 bases at V and 8 bases at J, with 12 bases between the two ends. Germline loops: CDR1 MNHEY, CDR2 SVGAGI. This CDR3 reads CASSYTRGREKLFF. The CDR3 nucleotides read TGTGCCAGCAGTTACACTCGCGGCAGGGAAAAACTGTTTTTT.

V is TRBV29-1 and J is TRBJ2-1; 9 nucleotides line up with TRBD2. The trim removed 4 bases at V and 9 bases at J, leaving 10 bases unmatched. This CDR3 is built from 14 residues. Germline CDR1 and CDR2: SQVTM and ANQGSEA. The CDR3 bases are TGCAGCGTTGGTCTCGCACTAGCGGGTACTGAGCAGTTCTTC. This sequence encodes CSVGLALAGTEQFF.

The CDR3 sequence: CASSVSGGAMNTEAFF. The CDR3 DNA sequence: TGTGCCAGTAGTGTCTCAGGGGGCGCGATGAACACTGAAGCTTTCTTT. The V call is TRBV19, the J call TRBJ1-1; 8 nucleotides line up with TRBD1. Germline V gene data show CDR1 as LNHDA and CDR2 as SQIVND (reference sequence). CDR3 length: 16 residues. The junction had 8 bases not matched to a gene; V was cut back by 5 bases and J by 0 bases. Looking up the rest from reference TRBV19 and TRBJ1-1 gives the full variable domain: DGGITQSPKYLFRKEGQNVTLSCEQNLNHDAMYWYRQDPGQGLRLIYYSQIVNDFQKGDIAEGYSVSREKKESFPLTVTSAQKNPTAFYLCASSVSGGAMNTEAFFGQGTRLTVV.

The chain combines TRBV6-1 with TRBJ1-1; no clear D gene. Germline loops: CDR1 MNHNS, CDR2 SASEGT. The CDR3 loop spans 13 amino acids. Trimming stripped 7 bases from V and 0 bases from J, with 9 bases between. The CDR3 loop is CASIKLVNTEAFF. Here the CDR3 DNA reads TGTGCCAGCATAAAACTTGTGAACACTGAAGCTTTCTTT.

The V call is TRBV5-1, the J call TRBJ1-2; TRBD1 aligns across 11 bases. Germline assignment: CDR1 SGHRS and CDR2 YFSETQ. The CDR3 has 17 amino acids. V was clipped by 4 bases and J by 8 bases; unmatched bases: 16. CDR3 amino acids: CASSEISDGQGARGYTF. The CDR3 nucleotides are TGCGCCAGCAGCGAGATTTCCGATGGACAGGGGGCGCGGGGCTACACCTTC.

The rearrangement joins TRBV7-2 to TRBJ1-4; TRBD1 agrees at 7 bases. Looked up from germline, CDR1 is SGHTA and CDR2 is FQGNSA. The CDR3 is 16 residues long. The V and J ends lost 5 bases and 8 bases, in that order; junction bases with no gene match: 14. The CDR3 protein is CASSPTPEQGGEKLFF. In nucleotides, the CDR3 is TGTGCCAGCAGCCCTACCCCCGAGCAGGGGGGAGAAAAACTGTTTTTT.

The chain uses TRBV11-2 and TRBJ2-7; 9 bases line up with TRBD2. Germline trimming cut 1 base from V and 2 bases from J; bases unmatched to any gene: 9. CDR1 SGHAT and CDR2 FQNNGV come from the germline V gene. The CDR3 sequence is 17 residues long. The CDR3 DNA sequence: TGTGCCAGCAGCTTAGGGGCGCCGGGACTAGCAACCTACGAGCAGTACTTC. Its protein product is CASSLGAPGLATYEQYF.

The sample holds a few counts of this clone. This chain connects TRBV9 to TRBJ2-7, with TRBD2 identical over 7 bases. The V gene end was trimmed by 4 bases and the J gene end by 2 bases; junction bases not matched to a gene: 9. Germline V gene sequence: CDR1 SGDLS, CDR2 YYNGEE. The CDR3 is 15 residues long. CDR3 DNA sequence: TGTGCCAGCAGCCCCTCGGGAGCGGGAACCTACGAGCAGTACTTC. Translated: CASSPSGAGTYEQYF. Full variable domain (rest looked up from reference TRBV9 and TRBJ2-7): DSGVTQTPKHLITATGQRVTLRCSPRSGDLSVYWYQQSLDQGLQFLIQYYNGEERAKGNILERFSAQQFPDLHSELNLSSLELGDSALYFCASSPSGAGTYEQYFGPGTRLTVT.

This clone appeared a single time. J is TRBJ2-1 and V is TRBV6-6; maybe TRBD1 (6 bases). The germline V gene encodes CDR1 MNHNY and CDR2 SVGAGI (reference sequence). The CDR3 contains 13 residues. The V end lost 8 bases, the J end lost 8 bases, and 16 bases lay between the germline ends. This CDR3 reads CASGLGAEYEQFF. CDR3 nucleotides: TGTGCCAGCGGATTGGGGGCAGAGTATGAGCAGTTCTTC.

The chain couples TRBV19 to TRBJ1-5; D uncertain. The V gene lost 1 base and the J gene lost 5 bases, with 6 bases spanning the gap. This CDR3 is built from 13 residues. The germline CDR1 and CDR2 sequences are LNHDA and SQIVND (reference sequence). CDR3 in amino acids: CASSIALHQPQHF. CDR3 in DNA: TGTGCCAGTAGTATAGCCCTCCATCAGCCCCAGCATTTT. The full variable domain, its missing parts supplied by reference TRBV19 and TRBJ1-5, is DGGITQSPKYLFRKEGQNVTLSCEQNLNHDAMYWYRQDPGQGLRLIYYSQIVNDFQKGDIAEGYSVSREKKESFPLTVTSAQKNPTAFYLCASSIALHQPQHFGDGTRLSIL.

This clone was counted only a few times. The chain uses TRBV6-5 and TRBJ1-2, with a weak D call TRBD1 (6 bases). Germline CDR1 MNHEY, CDR2 SVGAGI. This CDR3 spans 12 amino acids. V gave up 4 bases and J gave up 9 bases, with 12 bases separating them. The CDR3 reads CASSLAQGSYTF. The CDR3 DNA follows: TGTGCCAGCAGTTTAGCTCAGGGGAGCTACACCTTC.

This chain links TRBV5-6 with TRBJ1-1; perhaps TRBD1 as D (5 bases). V lost 0 bases and J 0 bases, leaving 6 bases between the germline ends. This CDR3 has 14 residues. CDR1 SGHDT and CDR2 YYEEEE come from the germline V gene. CDR3 residues: CASSLDRMNTEAFF. CDR3 coding DNA: TGTGCCAGCAGCTTGGACAGGATGAACACTGAAGCTTTCTTT.

This chain joins TRBV5-6 and TRBJ2-5; D call uncertain. Germline V lookup: CDR1 SGHDT, CDR2 YYEEEE. The CDR3 has 11 residues. V was clipped by 4 bases and J by 7 bases, with 8 bases between them. The CDR3 is CASSEGRTQYF. CDR3 DNA sequence: TGTGCCAGCAGCGAAGGACGGACCCAGTACTTC.

The chain carries TRBV1 and TRBJ2-6; the table's D call of TRBD1 was not tested on the DNA. TRBV1 has pseudogene status. The CDR3 sequence is 17 residues long. This CDR3 reads CTSRVDSLCTRANVLTF. The CDR3, as DNA: TGCACCAGCAGAGTCGACAGTTTGTGCACTCGGGCCAACGTCCTGACTTTC.

V is TRBV29-1 and J is TRBJ2-2, with 13 positions matching TRBD2. From germline, CDR1 is SQVTM and CDR2 ANQGSEA. The CDR3 has 17 residues. Germline trimming cut 4 bases from V and 7 bases from J; bases unmatched to any gene: 12. The CDR3 sequence: CSVVSWPTSGGGGELFF. CDR3 nucleotides: TGCAGCGTTGTCTCCTGGCCCACTAGCGGGGGGGGCGGGGAGCTGTTTTTT.

The chain combines TRBV11-3 with TRBJ2-3, with D perhaps given as TRBD1 or TRBD2 (5 bases each). The CDR3 length is 15 residues. The germline gives CDR1 SGHNT, CDR2 YENEEA. V gave up 5 bases and J gave up 2 bases, with 14 bases separating them. CDR3 sequence reads: CASSKRDGDTDTQYF. For the CDR3, the DNA is TGTGCCAGCAGCAAAAGGGACGGAGACACAGATACGCAGTATTTT.

V and J are TRBV30 and TRBJ2-7, with D perhaps assigned TRBD1 or TRBD2 (6 bases each). This CDR3 has 14 amino acids. Germline CDR1 is GTSNPN and CDR2 is SVGIG (reference sequence). Trimming left V 0 bases short and J 9 bases short, with 18 bases between. This chain's CDR3 is CAWSVWGAGDLQYF. The CDR3 DNA reads TGTGCCTGGAGTGTATGGGGGGCAGGGGATCTGCAGTACTTC.

The rearrangement uses TRBV6-6 and TRBJ1-2; D not certain. Germline V gene lookup returns CDR1 MNHNY and CDR2 SVGAGI (reference sequence). There are 12 residues in the CDR3. V lost 5 bases and J lost 0, with 4 bases in between. DNA of the CDR3: TGTGCCAGCAGTATAACTAACTATGGCTACACCTTC. It is translated as CASSITNYGYTF.

The rearrangement uses TRBV5-1 and TRBJ1-5; 9 bases are a match to TRBD1. Losses at the gene ends were 0 bases for V and 7 bases for J; bases not matched to a gene: 2. The CDR3 is 14 residues long. Germline V lookup: CDR1 SGHRS, CDR2 YFSETQ. The CDR3 region has the DNA TGCGCCAGCAGCTTGGGACAGGGGGGCCAGCCCCAGCATTTT. Residues: CASSLGQGGQPQHF.

Here the CDR3 DNA reads TGTGCCAGTACCCTGGGAGAGGGGCTCTCCTACGAGCAGTACTTC. This translates into CASTLGEGLSYEQYF. The chain employs TRBV19 and TRBJ2-7; D possibly uses TRBD1 or TRBD2 (5 bases each). There are 15 residues in the CDR3. V lost 7 bases and J 0 bases, leaving 16 bases between the germline ends. Germline V gene sequence: CDR1 LNHDA, CDR2 SQIVND (reference sequence).

This CDR3 reads CASSLGPAYEQYF. As DNA, the CDR3 is TGTGCCAGCAGCCTAGGGCCGGCCTACGAGCAGTACTTC. The gene calls are TRBV9 and TRBJ2-7, with unresolved D. With 4 bases removed from V and 2 bases from J, the gap between germline ends came to 10 bases. This CDR3 region has 13 residues. Germline loops: CDR1 SGDLS, CDR2 YYNGEE.

CDR3 in DNA: TGTGCCAGCAGTTTAATCTGGGGCGGGTACGAGCAGTACTTC. Amino acid sequence: CASSLIWGGYEQYF. This chain links TRBV27 with TRBJ2-7; D is perhaps TRBD1 or TRBD2 (5 bases each). This CDR3 region has 14 residues. Germline lookup yields CDR1 MNHEY and CDR2 SMNVEV (reference sequence). V was cut by 2 bases and J by 4 bases, with 12 bases left in between.

CDR3 bases: TGTGCCAGCAGCGCCCGTGAGGAAAGCACAGATACGCAGTATTTT. Its protein is CASSAREESTDTQYF. The chain joins TRBV6-1 to TRBJ2-3; D unclear. Trimming left V 6 bases short and J 0 bases short, with 13 bases between. Germline V CDR1 and CDR2: MNHNS, SASEGT. CDR3 size: 15 residues.

The chain is built from TRBV7-2 and TRBJ1-2, with 12 nucleotides matching TRBD1. The CDR3 has 15 residues. V shed 2 bases and J 4 bases; nucleotides not matched to a gene: 2. Germline V gene sequence: CDR1 SGHTA, CDR2 FQGNSA. The DNA of the CDR3 is TGTGCCAGCAGCTTATCGGGACAGGGGGCCTATGGCTACACCTTC. Translated: CASSLSGQGAYGYTF.

The chain combines TRBV7-6 with TRBJ1-1; no reliable D call. The CDR3 totals 12 residues. CDR1 SGHVS and CDR2 FNYEAQ come from the germline V gene. V was pared by 4 bases and J by 6 bases, with 9 bases between. The CDR3 here is CASSSDGSEAFF. CDR3 nucleotide sequence: TGTGCCAGCAGCTCTGACGGGTCTGAAGCTTTCTTT.

The chain combines TRBV10-2 with TRBJ2-3; D is undetermined. The CDR3 contains 12 residues. Germline-derived CDR1 and CDR2 are WSHSY and SAAADI. Deletions cut 4 bases from V and 5 bases from J, with 7 bases between. CDR3 region: CASSGAGDTQYF. In nucleotides, the CDR3 is TGCGCCAGCAGTGGGGCCGGAGATACGCAGTATTTT.

There are a few counts of this clone. The rearrangement joins TRBV6-1 to TRBJ1-2; D ambiguous. V lost 5 bases to trimming and J lost 2 bases, with 9 bases between them. CDR1 and CDR2 from the germline V gene are MNHNS and SASEGT. The CDR3 spans 13 residues. CDR3 DNA: TGTGCCAGCAGTCTAGGGATAAACTATGGCTACACCTTC. Protein sequence: CASSLGINYGYTF.